The rows below give T cell receptor beta chains drawn from one sample of a study of cytomegalovirus exposure and HLA in healthy donors. The data were produced by immunoSEQ multiplex PCR, yet TCRdb's version contains in-frame clones alone and is incomplete. The sample contains over 130,000 clones, roughly 80% of which appear only once. Source material: PBMCs. The receptors were sampled from a female donor in good health and CMV-seronegative. Each CDR3 is given with its conserved first and last residue. Each record gives: clone size, D gene, CDR3 length, V gene, J gene, CDR3 DNA, CDR3 protein. D genes are given only for firm matches. Some rows have no size entry. The others give once, few or many, or a class for an expanded clone.

size: once
D: TRBD2
length: 19
V: TRBV27
J: TRBJ2-1
DNA: TGTGCCAGCAGTTTATCTCATCGAGCGGGAGGGGACGAATACAATGAGCAGTTCTTC
CDR3: CASSLSHRAGGDEYNEQFF

size: -
D: TRBD2
length: 15
V: TRBV19
J: TRBJ2-1
DNA: TGTGCCAGTAGTATGGGGACGGGGGGATACAATGAGCAGTTCTTC
CDR3: CASSMGTGGYNEQFF

size: -
D: TRBD2
length: 15
V: TRBV6-5
J: TRBJ2-7
DNA: TGTGCCAGCAGTTCCCCGGGACTAGCGGGATGGGAGCAGTACTTC
CDR3: CASSSPGLAGWEQYF

size: -
D: -
length: 13
V: TRBV14
J: TRBJ2-2
DNA: TGTGCCAGCAGCCAAGGTCTGACCGGGGAGCTGTTTTTT
CDR3: CASSQGLTGELFF

size: -
D: TRBD2
length: 20
V: TRBV5-1
J: TRBJ2-2
DNA: TGCGCCAGCAGCTCGTACCCGGGACTAGGAGGGGGAGTATACACCGGGGAGCTGTTTTTT
CDR3: CASSSYPGLGGGVYTGELFF

size: -
D: -
length: 18
V: TRBV19
J: TRBJ1-4
DNA: TGTGCCAGTAGTATCCCGACACCCCCAAAGGGGATTAATGAAAAACTGTTTTTT
CDR3: CASSIPTPPKGINEKLFF

size: once
D: TRBD1
length: 14
V: TRBV9
J: TRBJ2-7
DNA: TGTGCCAGCAGCGTGGGGACAGGGACGGTCGAGCAGTACTTC
CDR3: CASSVGTGTVEQYF

size: -
D: -
length: 13
V: TRBV29-1
J: TRBJ2-7
DNA: TGCAGCGTTCTGTCAGGGTCCGCCTACGAGCAGTACTTC
CDR3: CSVLSGSAYEQYF

size: -
D: TRBD1
length: 13
V: TRBV29-1
J: TRBJ2-7
DNA: TGCAGTGCGCACGGACAGGGCTCCTACGAGCAGTACTTC
CDR3: CSAHGQGSYEQYF

size: -
D: -
length: 14
V: TRBV5-1
J: TRBJ2-3
DNA: TGCGCCAGCAGCTCCTCGTCTAGCACAGATACGCAGTATTTT
CDR3: CASSSSSSTDTQYF

size: once
D: -
length: 15
V: TRBV6-6
J: TRBJ2-7
DNA: TGTGCCAGCAGTACCGGGGGTTTGCCCTCCTACGAGCAGTACTTC
CDR3: CASSTGGLPSYEQYF

size: -
D: -
length: 14
V: TRBV7-8
J: TRBJ1-2
DNA: TGTGCCAGCAGCCTCGCTTTGGGAGCCTATGGCTACACCTTC
CDR3: CASSLALGAYGYTF

size: -
D: TRBD2
length: 14
V: TRBV28
J: TRBJ2-7
DNA: TGTGCCAGCAGGCGGACTAGCGGGAGGTACGAGCAGTACTTC
CDR3: CASRRTSGRYEQYF

size: -
D: -
length: 14
V: TRBV19
J: TRBJ1-5
DNA: TGTGCCAGTAGTGTACAGGGTAGCAATCAGCCCCAGCATTTT
CDR3: CASSVQGSNQPQHF

size: -
D: -
length: 16
V: TRBV5-4
J: TRBJ2-1
DNA: TGTGCCAGCAGCTTGGGGTCGCGGACAGAGAACAATGAGCAGTTCTTC
CDR3: CASSLGSRTENNEQFF

size: -
D: TRBD1
length: 13
V: TRBV7-2
J: TRBJ2-7
DNA: TGTGCCAGCAGCCCAGGACAGGGGAGGGAGCAGTACTTC
CDR3: CASSPGQGREQYF

size: -
D: TRBD2
length: 16
V: TRBV5-1
J: TRBJ2-7
DNA: TGCGCCAGCAGCTTAAAGGAGATAGCGGGGCCTCTTGTAAAGTACTTC
CDR3: CASSLKEIAGPLVKYF

size: once
D: TRBD2
length: 16
V: TRBV5-8
J: TRBJ2-1
DNA: TGTGCCAGCAGCCCGGAAGCGGGAGCCACCTACAATGAGCAGTTCTTC
CDR3: CASSPEAGATYNEQFF

size: -
D: -
length: 10
V: TRBV20-1
J: TRBJ1-1
DNA: TGCAGTGCCCGGACAGTTGAAGCTTTCTTT
CDR3: CSARTVEAFF

size: -
D: -
length: 17
V: TRBV7-8
J: TRBJ1-4
DNA: TGTGCCAGCAGCGCTAGAGGTTCGGACAGAACTAATGAAAAACTGTTTTTT
CDR3: CASSARGSDRTNEKLFF

size: once
D: TRBD1
length: 15
V: TRBV29-1
J: TRBJ1-2
DNA: TGCAGCGTTGACAATCGGGACAGGCCCTTCTATGGCTACACCTTC
CDR3: CSVDNRDRPFYGYTF

size: few
D: TRBD1
length: 15
V: TRBV27
J: TRBJ1-1
DNA: TGTGCCAGCAGTTTAAATACAGGGGCTGGAGAAGGGGCTTTCTTT
CDR3: CASSLNTGAGEGAFF

size: -
D: -
length: 14
V: TRBV28
J: TRBJ2-7
DNA: TGTGCCAGCAGTTCATACAGGGTGAGGTACGAGCAGTACTTC
CDR3: CASSSYRVRYEQYF

size: -
D: TRBD2
length: 17
V: TRBV4-1
J: TRBJ2-3
DNA: TGCGCCAGCAGCCCTGGTAGAACTAGCGGGAGTGCAGATACGCAGTATTTT
CDR3: CASSPGRTSGSADTQYF

size: few
D: TRBD1
length: 17
V: TRBV6-1
J: TRBJ1-1
DNA: TGTGCCAGCAGTGAAGAAGACAGGGGGCGCCGGAACACTGAAGCTTTCTTT
CDR3: CASSEEDRGRRNTEAFF

size: few
D: -
length: 16
V: TRBV27
J: TRBJ2-3
DNA: TGTGCCAGCAGTTTACTCGGCAGGGCGATTACAGATACGCAGTATTTT
CDR3: CASSLLGRAITDTQYF

size: -
D: TRBD2
length: 16
V: TRBV2
J: TRBJ2-1
DNA: TGTGCCAGCAGTTTCCCTTCTAGCGGCCTGGGGCATGAGCAGTTCTTC
CDR3: CASSFPSSGLGHEQFF

size: -
D: -
length: 12
V: TRBV28
J: TRBJ1-3
DNA: TGTGCCAGTACAGCTTCTGGAAACACCATATATTTT
CDR3: CASTASGNTIYF